The entry below describes one TCR beta chain. Seattle researchers signed up patients amid active infection and tracked them longitudinally. CDR1 LNHDA and CDR2 SQIVND come from the germline V gene (reference sequence). CDR3 length: 13 residues. V gave up 5 bases and J gave up 6 bases, with 13 bases separating them. Authors' data handling: Amplifying reference gene primers gave estimates of nucleated cell counts. Some clones are missing from TCRdb's copy, which holds only in-frame ones; the method was immunoSEQ multiplex PCR. The V and J calls and clone size are taken from that table; D and trimming were inferred from the DNA. The sample lists over 450,000 clones, less than 90% occurring once. These data belong to a study of blood T cell repertoires in COVID-19. The wider study: The study drew acute and convalescent COVID-19 samples from the United States, Italy and Spain. PBMCs, B-cell-depleted T cells, or T cells were the source of the cDNA or gDNA that made up the material.

The V and J genes are TRBV19 and TRBJ1-1, with TRBD1 as a possible D gene (6 bases). The origin of this receptor is a woman in her fifties or sixties with COVID-19, enrolled during active disease. The sample consisted of peripheral blood. The CDR3 DNA sequence: TGTGCCAGTAGTTCCACAGGGATCGCTGAAGCTTTCTTT. It codes for CASSSTGIAEAFF. The full variable domain, in which reference TRBV19 and TRBJ1-1 provide the parts outside the CDR3, is DGGITQSPKYLFRKEGQNVTLSCEQNLNHDAMYWYRQDPGQGLRLIYYSQIVNDFQKGDIAEGYSVSREKKESFPLTVTSAQKNPTAFYLCASSSTGIAEAFFGQGTRLTVV.